A selection of T cell receptor beta chains follows, all from one sample in a study of response to subunit inactivated influenza vaccine. MiXCR, applied by TCRdb to the RT-PCR reads, yields one record per CDR3 protein. This table holds roughly 630,000 distinct CDR3 sequences, 14% found once. The source material was PBMCs from blood, sampled 14 to 15 days before vaccination. The receptors here all came from a man aged 45 to 65 who received an inactivated influenza vaccine. CDR3s include the opening cysteine and the closing phenylalanine or tryptophan. Each record gives: clone size, D gene, J gene, CDR3 length, V gene, CDR3 protein, CDR3 DNA. D genes are given only for firm matches. The size entry is marked missing in some rows and otherwise reads once, few, many or a size class.

many,TRBD1,TRBJ1-2,14,TRBV28,CASSQGGNNYGYTF,TGTGCCAGCAGCCAGGGGGGGAATAACTATGGCTACACCTTC
few,TRBD2,TRBJ2-7,15,TRBV12-3/TRBV12-4,CASGQTSGASYEQYF,TGTGCCAGCGGCCAGACTAGCGGGGCTTCCTACGAGCAGTACTTC
few,TRBD2,TRBJ2-7,19,TRBV5-1,CASSPGGGVGRPYPYEQYF,TGCGCCAGCAGCCCCGGGGGAGGGGTCGGGAGACCCTACCCCTACGAGCAGTACTTC
few,TRBD2,TRBJ2-1,17,TRBV7-9,CASSSMAGGSSYNEQFF,TGTGCCAGCAGCTCGATGGCCGGGGGGAGCTCCTACAATGAGCAGTTCTTC
NA,NA,TRBJ2-5,14,TRBV12-3/TRBV12-4,CASSLVAVEETQYF,TGTGCCAGCAGTTTAGTGGCGGTAGAAGAGACCCAGTACTTC
NA,TRBD1,TRBJ2-7,17,TRBV6-2/TRBV6-3,CASSYSHTDRESYEQYF,TGTGCCAGCAGTTACTCCCATACGGACAGGGAATCCTACGAGCAGTACTTC
NA,TRBD1,TRBJ2-7,14,TRBV9,CASSPGQGASEQYF,TGTGCCAGCAGCCCAGGACAGGGGGCAAGCGAGCAGTACTTC
NA,NA,TRBJ1-2,15,TRBV25-1,CASSVQGRGNYGYTF,TGTGCCAGCAGTGTACAGGGTAGGGGTAACTATGGCTACACCTTC
NA,NA,TRBJ2-3,13,TRBV11-2,CASRTPRSDTQYF,TGTGCCAGCAGGACCCCCCGCAGCGATACGCAGTATTTT
few,TRBD2,TRBJ2-5,18,TRBV28,CASSLLGLAGASQETQYF,TGTGCCAGCAGTTTACTGGGACTAGCGGGGGCGTCCCAAGAGACCCAGTACTTC
NA,TRBD2,TRBJ2-1,15,TRBV29-1,CSVEKGLHDLNEQFF,TGCAGCGTTGAAAAGGGACTACATGACCTCAATGAGCAGTTCTTC
NA,TRBD1,TRBJ1-3,15,TRBV25-1,CASRNQGAGGNTIYF,TGTGCCAGCAGGAATCAGGGGGCGGGTGGAAACACCATATATTTT
NA,TRBD1,TRBJ2-3,17,TRBV10-1,CASSQRPGTGGRDTQYF,TGCGCCAGCAGTCAACGCCCCGGGACAGGGGGCCGGGATACGCAGTATTTT
few,NA,TRBJ2-2,17,TRBV6-1,CASRNPEGGSNTGELFF,TGTGCCAGCAGAAATCCCGAGGGGGGGTCGAACACCGGGGAGCTGTTTTTT
few,NA,TRBJ2-1,17,TRBV5-1,CASSLLSGPRERVGQFF,TGCGCCAGCAGCTTACTTTCAGGGCCTCGGGAGCGTGTCGGGCAGTTCTTC
many,TRBD2,TRBJ2-3,16,TRBV7-9,CASTARTSGGTDTQYF,TGTGCCAGCACCGCACGGACTAGCGGGGGCACAGATACGCAGTATTTT
few,TRBD1,TRBJ2-7,13,TRBV20-1,CSARRDRGYEQYF,TGCAGTGCTAGAAGGGACAGGGGATACGAGCAGTACTTC
few,NA,TRBJ2-2,15,TRBV4-2,CASSQVSFRTGELFF,TGTGCCAGCAGCCAAGTCTCTTTTCGCACCGGGGAGCTGTTTTTT
few,TRBD2,TRBJ2-1,17,TRBV10-3,CATTTSGRASSYNEQFF,TGTGCCACCACGACTAGCGGGAGGGCAAGCTCCTACAATGAGCAGTTCTTC
NA,TRBD1,TRBJ1-5,17,TRBV28,CASSLFGGRGDNQPQHF,TGTGCCAGCAGTTTATTCGGGGGCAGGGGGGACAATCAGCCCCAGCATTTT
few,NA,TRBJ2-6,13,TRBV6-5,CASIFAGANVLTF,TGTGCCAGCATTTTCGCTGGGGCCAACGTCCTGACTTTC
NA,NA,TRBJ2-4,11,TRBV3-1,CASSGANIQYF,TGTGCCAGCTCCGGCGCGAACATTCAGTACTTC
few,NA,TRBJ2-1,16,TRBV5-6,CASSLAGGLRYNEQFF,TGTGCCAGCAGCTTGGCAGGGGGGCTCCGTTACAATGAGCAGTTCTTC
many,NA,TRBJ2-7,14,TRBV3-1,CASSQGGRSYEQYF,TGTGCCAGCAGCCAAGGAGGCAGGTCCTACGAGCAGTACTTC
few,TRBD2,TRBJ2-1,16,TRBV5-4,CASSQGTSGANNEQFF,TGTGCCAGCAGCCAAGGGACTAGCGGGGCAAACAATGAGCAGTTCTTC
NA,NA,TRBJ2-7,16,TRBV7-8,CASSEKPTYLGNEQYF,TGTGCCAGCAGCGAAAAGCCGACGTACCTAGGCAACGAGCAGTACTTC
NA,NA,TRBJ1-5,14,TRBV13,CASSSGSLSQPQHF,TGTGCCAGCAGTTCAGGGAGTTTGAGTCAGCCCCAGCATTTT
NA,TRBD1,TRBJ2-7,16,TRBV11-2,CASSEAGTGGFYEQYF,TGTGCCAGCAGCGAGGCCGGGACAGGGGGGTTCTACGAGCAGTACTTC
few,TRBD1,TRBJ2-3,13,TRBV20-1,CSASTGAEDTQYF,TGCAGTGCTAGTACAGGGGCCGAAGATACGCAGTATTTT
few,TRBD1,TRBJ2-7,15,TRBV3-1,CASGPRTGGAYEQYF,TGTGCCAGCGGTCCCCGGACAGGGGGCGCCTACGAGCAGTACTTC
few,NA,TRBJ1-1,14,TRBV6-1,CASSEVGGWTEAFF,TGTGCCAGCAGTGAAGTAGGGGGGTGGACTGAAGCTTTCTTT
NA,TRBD1,TRBJ2-7,13,TRBV28,CASWDSRSYEQYF,TGTGCCAGCTGGGACAGCCGCTCCTACGAGCAGTACTTC
many,TRBD1,TRBJ2-7,13,TRBV29-1,CSARTGGGYEQYF,TGCAGCGCCCGGACAGGGGGCGGCTACGAGCAGTACTTC
few,NA,TRBJ2-7,15,TRBV4-3,CASSQVLGWGYEQYF,TGCGCCAGCAGCCAAGTTCTCGGTTGGGGATACGAGCAGTACTTC
few,NA,TRBJ2-5,14,TRBV12-3/TRBV12-4,CASSLLGHQETQYF,TGTGCCAGCAGCTTATTAGGGCACCAAGAGACCCAGTACTTC
few,NA,TRBJ2-1,11,TRBV7-9,CASSPWDEQFF,TGTGCCAGCAGCCCCTGGGATGAGCAGTTCTTC
NA,NA,TRBJ1-2,13,TRBV20-1,CSASPPAAMRYTF,TGCAGTGCTAGCCCCCCCGCTGCTATGCGCTACACCTTC
NA,NA,TRBJ2-1,13,TRBV29-1,CSVATGRFNEQFF,TGCAGCGTTGCTACGGGTCGTTTCAATGAGCAGTTCTTC
NA,TRBD2,TRBJ2-7,17,TRBV7-9,CASSFSRLAGEDNEQYF,TGTGCCAGCAGCTTTTCCCGACTAGCGGGAGAAGATAACGAGCAGTACTTC
few,TRBD1,TRBJ2-1,15,TRBV12-3/TRBV12-4,CASSLRQGATHEQFF,TGTGCCAGCAGTTTACGGCAGGGGGCTACCCATGAGCAGTTCTTC
NA,TRBD1,TRBJ1-3,13,TRBV10-3,CAIRQGAGNTIYF,TGTGCCATCAGACAGGGGGCTGGAAACACCATATATTTT
NA,NA,TRBJ2-2,13,TRBV29-1,CATGTLGTGELFF,TGCGCCACCGGGACTCTCGGGACCGGGGAGCTGTTTTTT
few,NA,TRBJ1-1,14,TRBV5-1,CASSLNSANTEAFF,TGCGCCAGCAGCTTGAATTCGGCCAACACTGAAGCTTTCTTT
NA,TRBD2,TRBJ2-3,17,TRBV15,CATSRDWTSGVADTQYF,TGTGCCACCAGCAGAGATTGGACTAGCGGGGTGGCAGATACGCAGTATTTT
few,NA,TRBJ2-2,13,TRBV12-3/TRBV12-4,CASSLAQSGELFF,TGTGCCAGCAGTTTAGCGCAATCCGGGGAGCTGTTTTTT
NA,NA,TRBJ1-1,14,TRBV20-1,CSARDVLGLGEAFF,TGCAGTGCTAGAGATGTATTGGGGCTCGGAGAAGCTTTCTTT
NA,NA,TRBJ1-2,15,TRBV3-1,CASSQDTAANYGYTF,TGTGCCAGCAGCCAAGATACCGCAGCTAACTATGGCTACACCTTC
few,NA,TRBJ1-2,13,TRBV4-3,CASSQQRGNGYTF,TGCGCCAGCAGCCAACAAAGGGGCAATGGCTACACCTTC
once,NA,TRBJ1-1,17,TRBV7-9,CASSSGLASQGNTEAFF,TGTGCCAGCAGCTCCGGGCTTGCGTCACAGGGGAACACTGAAGCTTTCTTT
NA,NA,TRBJ1-1,16,TRBV4-2,CASSQDTGARNTEAFF,TGTGCCAGCAGCCAAGATACCGGGGCGAGGAACACTGAAGCTTTCTTT
NA,NA,TRBJ1-4,14,TRBV19,CASSMRPANEKLFF,TGTGCCAGTAGTATGAGACCGGCTAATGAAAAACTGTTTTTT